This entry describes one TCR beta chain. Its antigen is undetermined. The record originates from a study of cytotoxic CD8 clonotypes in ibrutinib-treated CLL. About the study: Among responders, around 25 were partial and 2 complete; after median roughly 65 months, around 15 stayed remitted and 12 progressed.

Clones were sequenced by immunoSEQ multiplex PCR, and TCRdb holds only the in-frame ones, with some missing. The sample lists 150,000 to 250,000 clones, over 60% occurring once. Study-wide results and limits: Contraction or stability on treatment characterized the public clonotypes, which were uncommon.

Cryopreserved PBMCs provided 2 to 2.5 micrograms of genomic DNA for the TCR beta libraries. V lost 5 bases and J 0 bases, leaving 11 bases between the germline ends. Germline CDR1 and CDR2: LGHNT and FRNRAP. The CDR3 spans 14 residues. The sample here was PBMCs, taken after 24 months of ibrutinib treatment. The TCR comes from a human donor with chronic lymphocytic leukemia. The chain is built from TRBV12-5 and TRBJ2-7; a possible D gene is TRBD1 (6 bases). As DNA, the CDR3 is TGTGCTAGTGGTCCCGGACAGAGCTCCTACGAGCAGTACTTC. It codes for CASGPGQSSYEQYF.